Listed below are T cell receptor beta chains from one sample, sequenced in a study of cytomegalovirus exposure and HLA in healthy donors. Sequencing used immunoSEQ multiplex PCR; TCRdb keeps in-frame clones, though not all of them. The sample lists around 40,000 clones; roughly two thirds were seen once. The sequencing sample was made of PBMCs. The receptors stem from a man aged 25-45 years in good health and CMV-seronegative. The CDR3 runs from the conserved cysteine through the conserved F or W. D genes are given only for firm matches. Clone size appears in some rows only: once, few, many, or a class for an expanded clone.

cdr3_nt,cdr3_aa,j_call,clone_size,v_call,d_call,cdr3_length
TGTGCCAGCAGCCAAAGGCCGGAGGAGACCCAGTACTTC,CASSQRPEETQYF,TRBJ2-5,-,TRBV4-2,-,13
TGTGCCAGCAGTGGACTAGCGGGAGTAAGCGAGCAGTACTTC,CASSGLAGVSEQYF,TRBJ2-7,-,TRBV27,TRBD2,14
TGTGCCAGCAGTTGGGACAGCTCCTACAATGAGCAGTTCTTC,CASSWDSSYNEQFF,TRBJ2-1,-,TRBV28,TRBD1,14
TGTGCCAGCAGCATAGCGGAACGAAGCTCCTACAATGAGCAGTTCTTC,CASSIAERSSYNEQFF,TRBJ2-1,-,TRBV4-2,-,16
TGCGCCAGCAGCGGACAACTCGGGACTAGTAAAGGGAATGAGCAGTTCTTC,CASSGQLGTSKGNEQFF,TRBJ2-1,few,TRBV5-1,TRBD2,17
TGTGCCAGCAGCTCGGGACAGGTCACAGATACGCAGTATTTT,CASSSGQVTDTQYF,TRBJ2-3,-,TRBV5-4,TRBD1,14
TGTGCCAGCAGTGAACGCGGAAACAATGAGCAGTTCTTC,CASSERGNNEQFF,TRBJ2-1,few,TRBV6-4,-,13
TGTGCCAGCAGCCCCCGGAGTAGCGGGAGTAGCTCCTACGAGCAGTACTTC,CASSPRSSGSSSYEQYF,TRBJ2-7,-,TRBV11-2,TRBD2,17
TGTGCCAGCAGTTTATCAGGGGTTGGTCAGCCCCAGCATTTT,CASSLSGVGQPQHF,TRBJ1-5,-,TRBV28,-,14
TGTGCCAGCAGCTTGGGTGGGGCAGCTTATGGCTACACCTTC,CASSLGGAAYGYTF,TRBJ1-2,-,TRBV5-6,-,14
TGTGCCAGTAGGTCAGACAGGGGAGGAAGATATGGCTACACCTTC,CASRSDRGGRYGYTF,TRBJ1-2,-,TRBV19,TRBD1,15
TGTGCCACCAGCAGAGCCCGGGACAGGGTAAACACCATATATTTT,CATSRARDRVNTIYF,TRBJ1-3,few,TRBV15,TRBD1,15
TGTGCCAGCAGTTACTCGGGCGGTCAGGGTGGCTACACCTTC,CASSYSGGQGGYTF,TRBJ1-2,-,TRBV6-5,-,14
TGTGCTAGTGGTTTGGGACTAGCGGGGAAGTATGAGCAGTTCTTC,CASGLGLAGKYEQFF,TRBJ2-1,-,TRBV12-5,TRBD2,15
TGTGCCAGCAGTGAAAAAGTGTCAGGGGAAGGCTACACCTTC,CASSEKVSGEGYTF,TRBJ1-2,-,TRBV25-1,-,14
TGTGCCAGTTTTAGGGGACAAAATCAGCCCCAGCATTTT,CASFRGQNQPQHF,TRBJ1-5,once,TRBV19,-,13
TGTGCCAGCAGTCCCGACAGGGGGCGAGTTGAAAAACTGTTTTTT,CASSPDRGRVEKLFF,TRBJ1-4,-,TRBV27,TRBD1,15